This entry concerns a single TCR beta chain. This specimen belongs to a study of OX40 agonist ivuxolimab in advanced cancers. CDR1 is SGHDT, CDR2 YYEEEE, per germline. The length of the CDR3 is 16 residues. V gave up 0 bases and J gave up 2 bases, with 15 bases separating them. On cycle 4 day 1 and cycle 7 day 1, as well as at baseline, blood was sampled. Only in-frame clones appear in the TCRdb table, and some are missing; sequencing was by immunoSEQ multiplex PCR. The table has about 83,000 clones, about 90% seen once; the top ten hold 8.4%. This receptor was obtained from an adult with an advanced solid tumor such as melanoma, head and neck, liver or kidney cancer. The V and J genes are TRBV5-6 and TRBJ2-7; possibly TRBD2 for D (6 bases). Sequenced material: CD4+ or CD8+ T cells sorted from blood, taken in a trial of the OX40 agonist ivuxolimab. This chain's CDR3 is CASSLGGSGLTYEQYV. The CDR3 bases are TGTGCCAGCAGCTTGGGGGGTAGCGGATTGACCTACGAGCAGTACGTC.